These 20 T cell receptor beta chains originate from one sample sequenced in a study of cytomegalovirus exposure and HLA in healthy donors. Amplification used 60 Vbeta primers and 13 Jbeta primers. Only in-frame clones appear in the TCRdb table, and some are missing; sequencing was by immunoSEQ multiplex PCR. The data show some 140,000 clones, with about four fifths seen just once and around 2.8% held by the top ten. The material sequenced was PBMCs. The receptor set was obtained from a young man in good health and CMV-seronegative.

This clone was recorded a few times. The chain recombines TRBV4-1 with TRBJ2-3, with 15 bases lining up with TRBD2. Germline V gene sequence: CDR1 MGHRA, CDR2 YSYEKL. The CDR3 spans 18 residues. The trim removed 4 bases at V and 1 base at J, leaving 6 bases unmatched. The CDR3 sequence: CASSPSGLAGGGTDTQYF. The CDR3 coding sequence is TGCGCCAGCAGCCCCTCGGGACTAGCGGGGGGCGGCACAGATACGCAGTATTTT.

The rearrangement uses TRBV2 and TRBJ2-5; D might be TRBD2 (5 bases). Trimming removed 6 bases from V and 5 bases from J, with 10 bases in between. Germline V gene data show CDR1 as SNHLY and CDR2 as FYNNEI. This CDR3 has 12 amino acids. CDR3 coding DNA: TGTGCCAGCAGAGGGAGAGGGGAGACCCAGTACTTC. Its translation is CASRGRGETQYF.

The chain joins TRBV30 to TRBJ2-6; D may be TRBD1 (5 bases). Germline V lookup: CDR1 GTSNPN, CDR2 SVGIG (reference sequence). V dropped 3 bases and J dropped 0 bases, with 15 bases sitting between them. The CDR3 is 17 residues long. The CDR3 region is CAWSQTWGNSGANVLTF. The CDR3 DNA reads TGTGCCTGGAGCCAAACGTGGGGCAACTCTGGGGCCAACGTCCTGACTTTC.

The chain carries TRBV20-1 and TRBJ2-5; D remains ambiguous. Germline values: CDR1 DFQATT, CDR2 SNEGSKA (reference sequence). Trimming took 5 bases from V and 0 from J, leaving 4 bases between them. The CDR3 extends over 11 amino acids. In DNA form, the CDR3 reads TGCAGTGCTCGGGACCAAGAGACCCAGTACTTC. It codes for CSARDQETQYF.

This clone was observed a few times. This chain uses TRBV2 with TRBJ2-7, with TRBD1 matching over 12 bases. The CDR3 spans 14 residues. The J segment lost 6 bases and the V segment lost 3 bases, leaving 3 bases of the junction unmatched. Germline-derived CDR1 and CDR2 are SNHLY and FYNNEI. The CDR3 sequence is CASSEGTGGSEQYF. The CDR3 DNA follows: TGTGCCAGCAGTGAGGGGACAGGGGGCTCCGAGCAGTACTTC.

Only a few counts were recorded for this clone. V gene TRBV5-1 combines with J gene TRBJ2-7, with 7 bases identical to TRBD1. Trimming took 4 bases from V and 6 from J; bases not matched to a gene: 4. CDR1 SGHRS and CDR2 YFSETQ come from the germline V gene. The CDR3 is 12 amino acids. As DNA, the CDR3 is TGCGCCAGCAGCACGACAGGGCCCGAGCAGTACTTC. Amino acid sequence: CASSTTGPEQYF.

The rearrangement uses TRBV4-2 and TRBJ2-3; D gene uncertain. The V end was cut by 5 bases, the J end by 2 bases, with 14 bases between. CDR1 is LGHNA, CDR2 YNFKEQ, per germline. The CDR3 sequence is 15 residues long. For the CDR3, the DNA is TGTGCCAGCAGCTTGGAGATGCTGACCACAGATACGCAGTATTTT. It encodes CASSLEMLTTDTQYF.

V and J are TRBV18 and TRBJ1-3; TRBD1 might be the D (6 bases). This CDR3 region has 15 residues. Between the trimmed V and J ends, which lost 0 bases and 0 bases, there was a span of 6 bases. From germline, CDR1 is KGHSH and CDR2 LQKENI. CDR3 sequence reads: CASSPPGASGNTIYF. CDR3 coding DNA: TGTGCCAGCTCACCACCGGGGGCCTCTGGAAACACCATATATTTT.

This sequence joins TRBV5-1 and TRBJ1-2; TRBD1 aligns across 9 bases. The trim removed 3 bases at V and 4 bases at J, leaving 4 bases unmatched. The germline CDR1 and CDR2 sequences are SGHRS and YFSETQ. The CDR3 covers 14 residues. Here the CDR3 reads CASSSQGASYGYTF. The CDR3 nucleotides are TGCGCCAGCAGCTCACAGGGGGCTAGCTATGGCTACACCTTC.

J is TRBJ1-1 and V is TRBV15, with a possible D match to TRBD1 (5 bases). There are 14 residues in the CDR3. The V and J ends lost 5 bases and 7 bases respectively, with 17 bases between them. Germline assignment: CDR1 LNHNV and CDR2 YYDKDF (reference sequence). CDR3 region: CATSSRAGGIEAFF. In DNA form, the CDR3 reads TGTGCCACCAGCTCCAGGGCGGGAGGGATTGAAGCTTTCTTT.

The J gene is TRBJ2-7, the V gene TRBV7-6; tentatively, D is TRBD1 (5 bases). CDR1 and CDR2 from the germline V gene are SGHVS and FNYEAQ. Trimming left V 5 bases short and J 3 bases short, with 17 bases between. The length of the CDR3 is 15 residues. CDR3 residues: CASSQSRGSRYEQYF. The CDR3 nucleotides are TGTGCCAGCAGCCAGTCTAGGGGTAGCCGCTACGAGCAGTACTTC.

A few counts support this clone. V is TRBV11-3 and J is TRBJ1-2; the D gene is possibly TRBD1 (5 bases). Germline V CDR1 and CDR2: SGHNT, YENEEA. The ends were cut back, 1 base at V and 4 bases at J, with 22 bases in the middle. CDR3 length: 18 amino acids. The CDR3 bases are TGTGCCAGCAGCTTAGTAGGGCGACAGATTGGGCCCGGCTATGGCTACACCTTC. Its translation is CASSLVGRQIGPGYGYTF.

The chain recombines TRBV27 with TRBJ1-5; possible D gene TRBD1, 6 bases. Germline lookup yields CDR1 MNHEY and CDR2 SMNVEV (reference sequence). The CDR3 contains 13 residues. V was trimmed by 5 bases and J by 7 bases, leaving 12 bases between them. The CDR3 loop is CASSQGFRQPQHF. The CDR3 coding sequence is TGTGCCAGCAGTCAGGGGTTCAGGCAGCCCCAGCATTTT.

CDR3 loop: CASTDTGTADTEAFF. The CDR3 nucleotides are TGTGCCAGTACCGATACAGGGACAGCCGACACTGAAGCTTTCTTT. The chain is built from TRBV19 and TRBJ1-1, with TRBD1 matching 7 bases. The CDR3 spans 15 residues. Trimming took 7 bases from V and 3 from J; bases not matched to a gene: 11. The germline V gene has CDR1 LNHDA and CDR2 SQIVND (reference sequence).

This clone was seen only a few times. This rearrangement joins TRBV7-8 to TRBJ2-7; TRBD1 is a possible D gene (6 bases). The CDR3 has 15 amino acids. CDR1 is SGHVS, CDR2 FQNEAQ, per germline. V was pared by 0 bases and J by 3 bases, with 12 bases between. In nucleotides, the CDR3 is TGTGCCAGCAGCTTAGCCGCCAGGGGTGGCTACGAGCAGTACGTC. It yields the protein CASSLAARGGYEQYV.

V usage is TRBV11-2 and J usage is TRBJ2-7; 8 bases match TRBD2. Trimming at V came to 11 bases and at J to 2 bases, leaving 5 bases not matched to a gene. The germline V gene encodes CDR1 SGHAT and CDR2 FQNNGV. CDR3 length: 12 amino acids. The CDR3 coding sequence is TGTGCCGGTGGCGGGGGGACCTACGAGCAGTACGTC. Translating gives CAGGGGTYEQYV.

The CDR3 protein is CASRTQGSNQPQHF. DNA of the CDR3: TGTGCCAGCAGGACCCAGGGGAGCAATCAGCCCCAGCATTTT. V usage is TRBV28 and J usage is TRBJ1-5; TRBD1 is a possible D gene (6 bases). The CDR3 is made up of 14 amino acids. Trimming removed 6 bases from V and 1 base from J, with 10 bases in between. Germline V gene data show CDR1 as MDHEN and CDR2 as SYDVKM.

The chain is built from TRBV5-8 and TRBJ1-6; possible D gene TRBD1, 5 bases. The CDR3 contains 16 residues. Germline CDR1 reads SGHTS; CDR2 reads YDEGEE. Trimming pared 3 bases from V and 14 bases from J, leaving 24 bases between. The CDR3 coding sequence is TGTGCCAGCAGCTGGGGAAATGGCAGGGCCTCTGCCGCCCTCCACTTT. The encoded protein is CASSWGNGRASAALHF.

The genes are TRBV7-9 and TRBJ2-2; D perhaps matches TRBD2 (6 bases). V shed 5 bases and J shed 6 bases, with 16 bases lying between them. The V gene's germline CDR1 is SEHNR and CDR2 FQNEAQ (reference sequence). The CDR3 extends over 15 amino acids. CDR3 loop: CASSPGTTGAGELFF. As DNA, the CDR3 is TGTGCCAGCAGCCCAGGGACGACGGGGGCCGGGGAGCTGTTTTTT. Supplemented by reference TRBV7-9 and TRBJ2-2, the full variable domain reads DTGVSQNPRHKITKRGQNVTFRCDPISEHNRLYWYRQTLGQGPEFLTYFQNEAQLEKSRLLSDRFSAERPKGSFSTLEIQRTEQGDSAMYLCASSPGTTGAGELFFGEGSRLTVL.

This chain uses TRBV11-2 with TRBJ1-4; the match to TRBD1 covers 9 bases. With 5 bases clipped from V and 5 bases from J, the junction kept 9 bases outside the gene matches. The CDR3 covers 16 residues. Germline CDR1 reads SGHAT; CDR2 reads FQNNGV. CDR3 coding DNA: TGTGCCAGCAGCGCAGTTACAGGGGGCTACAATGAAAAACTGTTTTTT. Its protein is CASSAVTGGYNEKLFF.